The next 19 T cell receptor beta chains were all read from a single sample in a study of blood T cell repertoires in COVID-19. Using immunoSEQ multiplex PCR, the repertoire was profiled, and TCRdb retains in-frame clones only, with some absent. The sample lists around 130,000 clones, approximately 86% seen once, with 2% to 2.5% in the top ten. Sequenced input: PBMCs or T cells enriched from blood (not recorded which). The receptors stem from a woman aged 50 to 65 who had recovered from COVID-19.

The rearrangement joins TRBV3-1 (or the pseudogene TRBV3-2) to TRBJ2-4; D is possibly TRBD1 (6 bases). Germline V lookup: CDR1 LGHDT, CDR2 YNNKEL (reference sequence). V was pared by 1 base and J by 1 base, with 8 bases between. The CDR3 is 15 amino acids. The CDR3 DNA sequence: TGTGCCAGCAGCCAAGGGACAGTGGCCAAAAACATTCAGTACTTC. Its translation: CASSQGTVAKNIQYF.

The chain combines TRBV24-1 with TRBJ2-3; 15 bases agree with TRBD2. CDR3 size: 18 residues. Germline V gene lookup returns CDR1 KGHDR and CDR2 SFDVKD. With 3 bases clipped from V and 4 bases from J, the junction kept 7 bases outside the gene matches. The CDR3 DNA reads as TGTGCCACCAGTGATGCCCCCGGACTAGCGGGGGGGGCAGATACGCAGTATTTT. Translating it yields CATSDAPGLAGGADTQYF.

The CDR3 is CASSAGQVFNTGELFF. As DNA, the CDR3 is TGTGCCAGCAGCGCGGGACAGGTGTTTAACACCGGGGAGCTGTTTTTT. The chain joins TRBV9 to TRBJ2-2; 8 bases agree with TRBD1. The CDR3 extends over 16 amino acids. The V segment lost 3 bases and the J segment 2 bases; nucleotides outside the gene matches: 6. Germline CDR1 SGDLS, CDR2 YYNGEE. Complete variable domain (other parts from reference TRBV9 and TRBJ2-2): DSGVTQTPKHLITATGQRVTLRCSPRSGDLSVYWYQQSLDQGLQFLIQYYNGEERAKGNILERFSAQQFPDLHSELNLSSLELGDSALYFCASSAGQVFNTGELFFGEGSRLTVL.

This chain links TRBV7-9 with TRBJ1-2, with 7 positions matching TRBD1. Germline V gene sequence: CDR1 SEHNR, CDR2 FQNEAQ (reference sequence). V was pared by 4 bases and J by 8 bases, with 10 bases of the junction left unmatched. The CDR3 has 14 residues. CDR3 nucleotide sequence: TGTGCCAGCAGCTCGACGACAGGGTTGATGGGCTACACCTTC. It is translated as CASSSTTGLMGYTF.

This chain connects TRBV3-1 (or the pseudogene TRBV3-2) to TRBJ2-5, with no clear D. CDR3 length: 17 amino acids. The V and J ends lost 0 bases and 7 bases respectively, with 21 bases between them. Germline V CDR1 and CDR2: LGHDT, YNNKEL (reference sequence). CDR3 loop: CASSQDYKAVGSGTQYF. The CDR3 bases are TGTGCCAGCAGCCAAGATTATAAGGCCGTTGGGTCGGGGACCCAGTACTTC.

This clone was seen only a few times. The chain uses TRBV28 and TRBJ2-3; 7 nucleotides line up with TRBD1. Trimming at V came to 4 bases and at J to 0 bases, leaving 10 bases not matched to a gene. This CDR3 is 17 amino acids long. Germline V gives CDR1 MDHEN, CDR2 SYDVKM. The CDR3 DNA reads TGTGCCAGCAGTTCCCAGAGACAGGGTGGAAGCACAGATACGCAGTATTTT. It yields the protein CASSSQRQGGSTDTQYF. Complete variable domain (other parts from reference TRBV28 and TRBJ2-3): DVKVTQSSRYLVKRTGEKVFLECVQDMDHENMFWYRQDPGLGLRLIYFSYDVKMKEKGDIPEGYSVSREKKERFSLILESASTNQTSMYLCASSSQRQGGSTDTQYFGPGTRLTVL.

This clone was seen just once. The chain employs TRBV2 and TRBJ2-3; 12 bases agree with TRBD2. The CDR3 has 19 residues. V dropped 3 bases and J dropped 5; count of bases not matched to a gene: 15. Germline CDR1 and CDR2: SNHLY and FYNNEI. The CDR3 coding sequence is TGTGCCAGCAGTGATCCCACCGAAGCTCTAGCGGGGGGGCAAGATACGCAGTATTTT. Encoded protein: CASSDPTEALAGGQDTQYF.

The gene calls are TRBV4-1 and TRBJ2-1, with D perhaps matching TRBD1 (5 bases). CDR1 MGHRA and CDR2 YSYEKL come from the germline V gene. Trimming stripped 6 bases from V and 8 bases from J, with 20 bases between. The CDR3 extends over 15 amino acids. Here the CDR3 DNA reads TGCGCCAGCAGTGCTAAGTCGTTCTGGGGCGATGAGCAGTTCTTC. This encodes CASSAKSFWGDEQFF.

The chain uses TRBV18 and TRBJ2-2, with D possibly being TRBD2 (5 bases). Germline V gives CDR1 KGHSH, CDR2 LQKENI. The CDR3 sequence is 19 residues long. V was cut by 0 bases and J by 4 bases, with 21 bases left in between. CDR3: CASSPPGLERLAGTGELFF. In nucleotides, the CDR3 is TGTGCCAGCTCACCACCGGGTCTGGAGCGGCTCGCGGGCACCGGGGAGCTGTTTTTT.

A few counts support this clone. V usage is TRBV19 and J usage is TRBJ2-1; TRBD1 agrees at 8 bases. This CDR3 has 15 residues. V gave up 5 bases and J gave up 5 bases; unmatched junction bases: 8. CDR1 and CDR2 (germline): LNHDA, SQIVND (reference sequence). The CDR3, as DNA: TGTGCCAGTAGTGAGGACAGGGAAGTCGACAATGAGCAGTTCTTC. Residues: CASSEDREVDNEQFF.

For the CDR3, the DNA is TGCAGCGTTAGCGGGGGGTTAGGCACAGATACGCAGTATTTT. This encodes CSVSGGLGTDTQYF. The rearrangement uses TRBV29-1 and TRBJ2-3; 9 bases map to TRBD2. V shed 5 bases and J 1 base; nucleotides not matched to a gene: 4. Germline lookup yields CDR1 SQVTM and CDR2 ANQGSEA. There are 14 residues in the CDR3.

This clone was recorded only once. The gene calls are TRBV5-4 and TRBJ2-3, with D possibly being TRBD1 (6 bases). Germline V gene data show CDR1 as SGHNT and CDR2 as YYREEE (reference sequence). The CDR3 is made up of 16 amino acids. The germline V and J ends were trimmed by 4 bases and 0 bases, with 15 bases remaining between them. The CDR3 DNA reads as TGTGCCAGCAGCCAAACAGGGACCGGGAGCACAGATACGCAGTATTTT. Amino acids: CASSQTGTGSTDTQYF.

This chain connects TRBV5-1 to TRBJ1-5, with a weak D call TRBD1 (6 bases). The length of the CDR3 is 15 residues. V gave up 4 bases and J gave up 3 bases, with 14 bases separating them. Germline CDR1 reads SGHRS; CDR2 reads YFSETQ. In DNA, the CDR3 is TGCGCCAGCAGCGTGGCAGGGGCCAACAATCAGCCCCAGCATTTT. Its translation: CASSVAGANNQPQHF.

This clone was seen only once. This chain joins TRBV9 and TRBJ2-1; D is unresolved. Germline V lookup: CDR1 SGDLS, CDR2 YYNGEE. The CDR3 is made up of 14 amino acids. The V end was cut by 5 bases, the J end by 0 bases, with 9 bases between. CDR3 loop: CASSEQDSYNEQFF. The DNA for the CDR3 is TGTGCCAGCAGTGAGCAGGACTCCTACAATGAGCAGTTCTTC. Supplemented by reference TRBV9 and TRBJ2-1, the full variable domain reads DSGVTQTPKHLITATGQRVTLRCSPRSGDLSVYWYQQSLDQGLQFLIQYYNGEERAKGNILERFSAQQFPDLHSELNLSSLELGDSALYFCASSEQDSYNEQFFGPGTRLTVL.

This clone was found once. The J gene is TRBJ2-1, the V gene TRBV11-3; D is unclear. This CDR3 has 14 amino acids. CDR1 and CDR2 from the germline V gene are SGHNT and YENEEA. V dropped 4 bases and J dropped 3 bases, with 10 bases sitting between them. This CDR3 is CASSSGSNYNEQFF. CDR3 DNA: TGTGCCAGCAGCTCCGGGTCCAACTACAATGAGCAGTTCTTC.

The gene calls are TRBV6-2 or TRBV6-3 and TRBJ2-5; TRBD1 agrees at 9 bases. V gave up 5 bases and J gave up 0 bases; unmatched junction bases: 7. The CDR3 length is 16 residues. Germline assignment: CDR1 MNHEY and CDR2 SVGEGT. CDR3 amino acids: CASSPPGTGYQETQYF. The CDR3 DNA reads TGTGCCAGCAGTCCCCCCGGGACAGGGTACCAAGAGACCCAGTACTTC.

This clone has only one observation. The rearrangement joins TRBV18 to TRBJ2-7; D is unclear. The CDR3 loop spans 13 amino acids. The V end was cut by 5 bases, the J end by 2 bases, with 10 bases between. Germline CDR1 is KGHSH and CDR2 is LQKENI. The CDR3 protein is CASSTESTYEQYF. The CDR3 DNA sequence: TGTGCCAGCTCAACAGAGAGTACCTACGAGCAGTACTTC.

This chain joins TRBV12-3 or TRBV12-4 and TRBJ1-1; D gene ambiguous. The CDR3 contains 11 residues. Trimming removed 7 bases from V and 1 base from J, with 4 bases in between. The CDR3 nucleotides read TGTGCCAGCACAGGGAACACTGAAGCTTTCTTT. Its translation is CASTGNTEAFF.

The V and J genes are TRBV3-1 (or the pseudogene TRBV3-2) and TRBJ2-3; D is perhaps TRBD1 (6 bases). The V and J ends lost 2 bases and 1 base respectively, with 10 bases between them. From germline, CDR1 is LGHDT and CDR2 YNNKEL (reference sequence). CDR3 length equals 15 residues. CDR3 coding DNA: TGTGCCAGCAGCCAAAGTAGACAGGGCACAGATACGCAGTATTTT. Residues: CASSQSRQGTDTQYF.